In its sample, the clone carrying this T cell receptor (beta chain) was seen a few times. The CDR3 is 14 amino acids. Germline-derived CDR1 and CDR2 are LNHDA and SQIVND (reference sequence). V lost 3 bases, J lost 8 bases, and 5 bases stayed unmatched. These data belong to a study of CD8 T cells in Susac syndrome. Blood CD8+ and CD4+ T cells underwent high-throughput TCR beta sequencing. The RNA input was roughly 0.45 to 1 ug, and it was reverse transcribed with random hexamers. TCRdb called the immunoSEQ multiplex PCR reads again in MiXCR, with one record for every CDR3 protein. Here the sample spans 330,000 or so distinct CDR3 sequences, about 89% being singletons.

The specimen sequenced was CD8+ T cells from PBMCs. J is TRBJ2-4 and V is TRBV19; 9 bases map to TRBD1. This TCR was recovered from a human donor with multiple sclerosis. In DNA form, the CDR3 reads TGTGCCAGTAGTATGACAGGGGGTTTGGACATTCAGTACTTC. Translation gives CASSMTGGLDIQYF. Full variable domain (rest looked up from reference TRBV19 and TRBJ2-4): DGGITQSPKYLFRKEGQNVTLSCEQNLNHDAMYWYRQDPGQGLRLIYYSQIVNDFQKGDIAEGYSVSREKKESFPLTVTSAQKNPTAFYLCASSMTGGLDIQYFGAGTRLSVL.